The T cell receptor beta chain described here comes from a study of blood T cell repertoires in COVID-19. Overall study: Donors in the United States, Italy and Spain gave samples during acute or convalescent COVID-19.

V lost 5 bases and J lost 2; bases outside the gene matches: 6. Per germline, CDR1 MNHEY and CDR2 SVGEGT. The CDR3 sequence is 14 residues long. Assay: immunoSEQ multiplex PCR; the TCRdb copy retains only in-frame clones and omits some. This sample carries fewer than 350,000 clones, roughly 88% of them seen once, and the ten largest clones take 2.3%. The chain is built from TRBV6-2 or TRBV6-3 and TRBJ2-7; TRBD1 agrees at 7 bases. Sequencing input: PBMCs or T cells enriched from blood (not recorded which). This receptor was obtained from a woman between 35 and 50 years old with acute COVID-19. The CDR3 DNA is TGTGCCAGCAGTACAGACAGGGTAACCTACGAGCAGTACTTC. This codes for CASSTDRVTYEQYF.